One sample yielded the 26 T cell receptor beta chains listed below, sequenced in a study of beta chain features in type 1 diabetes. Study-level results: TCRB CDR3 length was moderately but significantly reduced in all four CD4+ subsets of Type 1 diabetes patients.

These receptors have no identified antigens. Expressed TCRB transcripts were sequenced after all isolated RNA was converted to cDNA. Libraries were prepared by immunoSEQ multiplex PCR; TCRdb keeps only in-frame clonotypes and omits some of them. Of roughly 260,000 clones listed, around 20% are singletons. The sample was naive CD4+ T cells from blood. The receptors shown here come from a woman aged 40 to 50 with type 1 diabetes.

The chain couples TRBV9 to TRBJ2-2; D may be TRBD2 (6 bases). The CDR3 is 14 residues long. V lost 0 bases, J lost 7 bases, and 10 bases lay in between. Germline values: CDR1 SGDLS, CDR2 YYNGEE. In DNA, the CDR3 is TGTGCCAGCAGCGTAGTCGGGAGTAACGGGGAGCTGTTTTTT. Translation: CASSVVGSNGELFF.

The rearrangement joins TRBV5-1 to TRBJ2-5; 7 bases are shared with TRBD1. This CDR3 has 15 amino acids. The germline CDR1 and CDR2 sequences are SGHRS and YFSETQ. V lost 3 bases and J lost 0; bases outside the gene matches: 5. CDR3 nucleotides: TGCGCCAGCAGCTCCGGACAGGCGTACCAAGAGACCCAGTACTTC. Translating it yields CASSSGQAYQETQYF.

This chain joins TRBV5-1 and TRBJ2-2, with D perhaps matching TRBD2 (6 bases). CDR1 is SGHRS and CDR2 is YFSETQ in the germline V gene. The V end lost 1 base, the J end lost 3 bases, and 10 bases lay between the germline ends. The CDR3 loop spans 15 amino acids. The CDR3 nucleotides read TGCGCCAGCAGCTTGCCTAGCGCCCACACCGGGGAGCTGTTTTTT. Amino acids: CASSLPSAHTGELFF. Based on the CDR3 plus reference TRBV5-1 and TRBJ2-2, the full variable domain is KAGVTQTPRYLIKTRGQQVTLSCSPISGHRSVSWYQQTPGQGLQFLFEYFSETQRNKGNFPGRFSGRQFSNSRSEMNVSTLELGDSALYLCASSLPSAHTGELFFGEGSRLTVL.

This clone has just a few counts. J is TRBJ2-1 and V is TRBV5-4, with 7 bases lining up with TRBD1. The CDR3 runs to 14 residues. Germline-derived CDR1 and CDR2 are SGHNT and YYREEE (reference sequence). V lost 3 bases, J lost 6 bases, and 6 bases stayed unmatched. The CDR3 DNA reads TGTGCCAGCAGCTCACAGGGGTCCCTCAATGAGCAGTTCTTC. Amino acid sequence: CASSSQGSLNEQFF.

In this sample, this clone turned up a few times. The CDR3 nucleotides read TGTGCCAGCAGCCAAATTTGGGCTCGGACAGGGGGGGCAGATACGCAGTATTTT. Its translation is CASSQIWARTGGADTQYF. The chain uses TRBV4-2 and TRBJ2-3; 10 bases match TRBD1. The CDR3 runs 18 residues. Germline CDR1 reads LGHNA; CDR2 reads YNFKEQ. Losses at the gene ends were 2 bases for V and 4 bases for J; bases not matched to a gene: 12.

This clone was recorded a few times. This chain joins TRBV5-1 and TRBJ1-2; D unresolved. From germline, CDR1 is SGHRS and CDR2 YFSETQ. V gave up 2 bases and J gave up 1 base, with 9 bases separating them. CDR3 length equals 14 residues. The CDR3 loop is CASSFSTNNYGYTF. CDR3 DNA sequence: TGCGCCAGCAGCTTTTCGACAAATAACTATGGCTACACCTTC.

The chain carries TRBV25-1 and TRBJ2-3; 15 bases agree with TRBD2. CDR3 size: 17 residues. With V trimmed by 1 base and J by 4 bases, 3 bases remained unmatched. Germline V gene sequence: CDR1 MGHDK, CDR2 SYGVNS. DNA of the CDR3: TGTGCCAGCAGTGAATGGGGACTAGCGGGAGGAGCAGATACGCAGTATTTT. Translated, it gives CASSEWGLAGGADTQYF.

In DNA, the CDR3 is TGTGCCAGCTCACTGAGAGGGCCTACCGGGGAGCTGTTTTTT. As protein: CASSLRGPTGELFF. This rearrangement joins TRBV18 to TRBJ2-2, with a tentative D call TRBD2 (5 bases). Trimming took off 4 bases at V and 5 bases at J, with 11 bases between the two ends. Germline lookup yields CDR1 KGHSH and CDR2 LQKENI. This CDR3 is 14 amino acids long.

The chain carries TRBV29-1 and TRBJ1-1; maybe TRBD1 (5 bases). The CDR3 has 14 amino acids. Trimming left V 4 bases short and J 6 bases short, with 18 bases between. Per germline, CDR1 SQVTM and CDR2 ANQGSEA. CDR3 sequence (DNA): TGCAGCGTTGGAACGGGGGGGATGATATCTGAAGCTTTCTTT. Encoded protein: CSVGTGGMISEAFF.

V usage is TRBV5-1 and J usage is TRBJ2-3; TRBD1 aligns across 7 bases. The CDR3 sequence is 16 residues long. Germline CDR1 SGHRS, CDR2 YFSETQ. V was pared by 0 bases and J by 0 bases, with 4 bases of the junction left unmatched. Written as DNA, the CDR3 is TGCGCCAGCAGCTTGGGACAGGGCACTAGCACAGATACGCAGTATTTT. It codes for CASSLGQGTSTDTQYF. The whole variable domain, remainder taken from reference TRBV5-1 and TRBJ2-3, is KAGVTQTPRYLIKTRGQQVTLSCSPISGHRSVSWYQQTPGQGLQFLFEYFSETQRNKGNFPGRFSGRQFSNSRSEMNVSTLELGDSALYLCASSLGQGTSTDTQYFGPGTRLTVL.

This clone was counted between two and nine times. This chain links TRBV4-2 with TRBJ1-1; tentative D call: TRBD1 (6 bases). V was pared by 4 bases and J by 3 bases, with 15 bases between. The CDR3 runs 15 residues. Germline V gives CDR1 LGHNA, CDR2 YNFKEQ. The CDR3 nucleotides are TGTGCCAGCAGCCCTGGGGGGGCGGGGGACACTGAAGCTTTCTTT. Amino acid sequence: CASSPGGAGDTEAFF.

This clone appeared a few times. The chain links TRBV27 to TRBJ2-1; maybe TRBD1 (6 bases). The CDR3 runs to 13 residues. Trimming left V 4 bases short and J 9 bases short, with 13 bases between. Germline CDR1 reads MNHEY; CDR2 reads SMNVEV (reference sequence). This CDR3 is CASSSYRDTEQFF. CDR3 nucleotides: TGTGCCAGCAGTTCGTACCGGGACACTGAGCAGTTCTTC.

V usage is TRBV15 and J usage is TRBJ1-2; no clear D. V was trimmed by 5 bases and J by 8 bases, leaving 9 bases between them. This CDR3 comprises 11 residues. The germline V gene has CDR1 LNHNV and CDR2 YYDKDF (reference sequence). CDR3: CATSHLEGYTF. The CDR3 DNA is TGTGCCACCAGCCATTTGGAGGGCTACACCTTC.

V and J are TRBV7-2 and TRBJ1-6; 8 nucleotides align to TRBD1. Germline V gene sequence: CDR1 SGHTA, CDR2 FQGNSA. Trimming removed 5 bases from V and 6 bases from J; junction bases left unmatched: 3. CDR3 length: 14 amino acids. The CDR3 protein is CASSEGQVNSPLHF. DNA for the CDR3: TGTGCCAGCAGCGAGGGACAGGTTAATTCACCCCTCCACTTT.

This clone was seen only a few times. The J gene is TRBJ2-2, the V gene TRBV5-1, with D possibly matching TRBD2 (5 bases). The CDR3 consists of 14 residues. From germline, CDR1 is SGHRS and CDR2 YFSETQ. The ends were cut back, 5 bases at V and 7 bases at J, with 15 bases in the middle. In DNA, the CDR3 is TGCGCCAGCAGTTTGATCCTTCGGGGCGGGGAGCTGTTTTTT. Protein product: CASSLILRGGELFF.

This rearrangement joins TRBV29-1 to TRBJ2-7; weak D call: TRBD1 (5 bases). Germline V gene sequence: CDR1 SQVTM, CDR2 ANQGSEA. V was trimmed by 7 bases and J by 0 bases, leaving 16 bases between them. This CDR3 comprises 14 residues. The CDR3 DNA reads TGCAGCGGAACGGACGCAAGGGGCTCCTACGAGCAGTACTTC. It translates to CSGTDARGSYEQYF.

The chain joins TRBV18 to TRBJ2-7, with 8 bases lining up with TRBD1. Germline assignment: CDR1 KGHSH and CDR2 LQKENI. CDR3 length: 15 residues. Trimming removed 3 bases from V and 1 base from J; junction bases left unmatched: 5. The CDR3 region is CASSPRGQASYEQYF. For the CDR3, the DNA is TGTGCCAGCTCACCGAGGGGACAGGCATCCTACGAGCAGTACTTC.

The table lists this clone with a few counts. The V gene is TRBV4-2, the J gene TRBJ2-1; TRBD2 matches 13 bases. Germline V lookup: CDR1 LGHNA, CDR2 YNFKEQ. Trimming took 2 bases from V and 8 from J; bases not matched to a gene: 3. CDR3 size: 15 residues. The DNA of the CDR3 is TGTGCCAGCAGCCAAACTAGCGGGGGGGCCGATGAGCAGTTCTTC. Protein product: CASSQTSGGADEQFF.

The chain joins TRBV5-1 to TRBJ2-6; D not certain. Germline loops: CDR1 SGHRS, CDR2 YFSETQ. V lost 2 bases, J lost 1 base, and 4 bases lay in between. The CDR3 covers 14 residues. Written as DNA, the CDR3 is TGCGCCAGCAGCTTCGGGTCTGGGGCCAACGTCCTGACTTTC. This translates into CASSFGSGANVLTF.

This clone was seen more than once but under ten times. The chain has TRBV29-1 and TRBJ2-1; D might be TRBD2 (6 bases). V was cut by 6 bases and J by 15 bases, with 15 bases left in between. The CDR3 is 10 amino acids. The germline V gene has CDR1 SQVTM and CDR2 ANQGSEA. The CDR3 region is CSVPRGIGFF. The CDR3 DNA is TGCAGCGTCCCCCGGGGGATTGGGTTCTTC.

The rearrangement uses TRBV5-1 and TRBJ1-2, with D hard to call. This CDR3 is 14 amino acids long. Between the trimmed V and J ends, which lost 0 bases and 7 bases, there was a span of 13 bases. Germline lookup yields CDR1 SGHRS and CDR2 YFSETQ. CDR3 protein: CASSLERFPRGYTF. Here the CDR3 DNA reads TGCGCCAGCAGCTTGGAGAGGTTCCCCCGTGGCTACACCTTC.

The genes are TRBV9 and TRBJ2-5; D call uncertain. The CDR3 runs 13 residues. The V and J ends lost 4 bases and 5 bases respectively, with 12 bases between them. Germline V gene sequence: CDR1 SGDLS, CDR2 YYNGEE. CDR3 region: CASSPRSQETQYF. The DNA for the CDR3 is TGTGCCAGCAGCCCCCGCTCGCAGGAGACCCAGTACTTC.

In this sample, this clone turned up a few times. The chain is built from TRBV10-3 and TRBJ2-2, with 9 bases fitting TRBD2. Germline CDR1 ENHRY, CDR2 SYGVKD. This CDR3 contains 16 residues. V shed 3 bases, J shed 7 bases, and the junction held 9 bases outside the gene matches. CDR3 loop: CAISDVLAGPGGELFF. In DNA, the CDR3 is TGTGCCATCAGTGACGTCCTAGCGGGACCGGGCGGGGAGCTGTTTTTT.

This clone was seen a handful of times. This chain uses TRBV19 with TRBJ2-7; 13 nucleotides align to TRBD2. CDR3 length: 14 amino acids. The ends lost 8 bases at V and 10 bases at J; junction bases unmatched: 11. The germline V gene encodes CDR1 LNHDA and CDR2 SQIVND (reference sequence). The CDR3 nucleotides are TGTGCCAGTCGCGAAGGGACTAGCGGGACCCGTCAGTACTTC. Amino acids: CASREGTSGTRQYF.

This clone has only a few counts. CDR3 in DNA: TGTGCCAGCAGCTTGGTCGGGAATGGCCTGTGGGGTGGCTACACCTTC. It encodes CASSLVGNGLWGGYTF. The V and J genes are TRBV11-2 and TRBJ1-2; D ambiguous. The germline gives CDR1 SGHAT, CDR2 FQNNGV. V shed 3 bases and J shed 7 bases, with 21 bases lying between them. This CDR3 is 16 amino acids long.

This sequence joins TRBV9 and TRBJ2-6; tentative D call: TRBD1 (5 bases). The CDR3 runs to 19 residues. CDR1 SGDLS and CDR2 YYNGEE come from the germline V gene. The V end lost 4 bases, the J end lost 0 bases, and 20 bases lay between the germline ends. CDR3: CASSSRQLPSHSGANVLTF. The DNA for the CDR3 is TGTGCCAGCAGCTCGAGACAGCTGCCCAGCCACTCTGGGGCCAACGTCCTGACTTTC.